The following is a T cell receptor (beta chain) sequence with its context. Its target is unknown. Sequencing of the DNA from cultured CD4+ T cells was carried out with the Oncomine TCR Beta short-read assay. Genomic DNA was extracted from cultured CD4+ T cells. TCRdb reprocessed the PCR reads via MiXCR and lists one record per CDR3 protein. The top ten hold about 16% of the sample, which has around 11,000 distinct CDR3 sequences, approximately 80% seen once. The source of the sample is a study of vaccination and CD4 T cells after COVID-19. Study-level background: Samples taken post-COVID came a median around 96 days after diagnosis, ranging from 35 to 161. Collection of post-vaccine samples followed dose two by a median around 72 days, spanning a range of 14 to 241. Overlapping peptides of the spike proteins of SARS-CoV-2, HCoV-NL63, HCoV-OC43 and HCoV-229E were used for cell stimulation.

The CDR3 spans 15 residues. V gave up 6 bases and J gave up 1 base; unmatched junction bases: 8. CDR1 is MNHNS, CDR2 SASEGT, per germline. Sample treatment: approximately nine-day PBMC culture with coronavirus spike peptide pools or control peptides (ViraFEST assay). The sequence came from a human donor who had recovered from COVID-19. V is TRBV6-1 and J is TRBJ1-1; 7 bases are shared with TRBD1. Sequencing used CD4+ T cells from blood, cultured in vitro. In DNA, the CDR3 is TGTGCCAGCAGCCACAGGGGACCCCAGAACACTGAAGCTTTCTTT. This gives the protein CASSHRGPQNTEAFF.